At least ten counts were recorded for the clone carrying this T cell receptor beta chain. The antigen is not known. At one end, the junction sequence differs from germline, possibly due to a read error. The read falls 3 residues short of the CDR3 end, and the missing part is taken from the germline J gene. The CDR3 totals 15 residues. Germline V gene data show CDR1 as LGHNA and CDR2 as YNFKEQ. This entry comes from a study of T cell clonality in common variable immunodeficiency. Study-wide findings and caveats: Fewer deletions and N-nucleotide insertions were reportedly seen in common variable immunodeficiency TCR beta sequences. Compared with healthy controls, CVID subjects showed increased TCRbeta clonality, mostly in about a third.

This table comes from immunoSEQ multiplex PCR, and its TCRdb copy is limited to in-frame clones, with some not included. The sample presents tens of thousands of clones, none singletons. The chain joins TRBV4-2 to TRBJ2-7; 9 nucleotides agree with TRBD1. This receptor was obtained from a person aged 18 to 70 in good health. Sequencing was performed on peripheral blood mononuclear cells. The part of the CDR3 DNA that was read is TGCGCCAGCAGCCAAGGGCCTGGGACAGGGCACGAG. Translation gives CASSQGPGTGHE. The full CDR3 protein is CASSQGPGTGHEQYF.